This is a list of T cell receptor beta chains from one sample in a study of shared clonotypes between healthy human individuals. Sequencing was performed with immunoSEQ multiplex PCR; in TCRdb, only in-frame clones are kept and a portion is missing. The sample shows 1.5 million to 2.5 million clones, over 85% of them seen only once. Sequencing used naive CD8+ T cells sorted from blood. The receptors stem from a man younger than 30 in good health. Both conserved end residues are trimmed from each CDR3. Fields, in order: J gene, V gene, CDR3 protein.

j_gene: TRBJ1-2
v_gene: TRBV29-1
CDR3aa: SVAGSAGDSYGYT

j_gene: TRBJ1-1
v_gene: TRBV28
CDR3aa: ASAAGGAGDTEAF

j_gene: TRBJ2-7
v_gene: TRBV28
CDR3aa: ASSSTQGYEQY

j_gene: TRBJ2-5
v_gene: TRBV6-5
CDR3aa: ASSYLGVEGTQY

j_gene: TRBJ1-1
v_gene: TRBV6-6
CDR3aa: ATTGGNTEAF

j_gene: TRBJ1-5
v_gene: TRBV7-9
CDR3aa: ASSFGPPREVNQPQH

j_gene: TRBJ2-7
v_gene: TRBV6-1
CDR3aa: ASSEGVADFAHPYEQY

j_gene: TRBJ1-3
v_gene: TRBV28
CDR3aa: ASSPRGWSGNTIY

j_gene: TRBJ1-3
v_gene: TRBV4-1
CDR3aa: ASRGSAGSGNTIY

j_gene: TRBJ1-5
v_gene: TRBV15
CDR3aa: ATSRRGGNQPQH

j_gene: TRBJ1-6
v_gene: TRBV27
CDR3aa: ASSPLGTGNNSPLH

j_gene: TRBJ2-7
v_gene: TRBV6-5
CDR3aa: ASSYSPGGAYEQY

j_gene: TRBJ1-2
v_gene: TRBV19
CDR3aa: ASSITGDRVYGYT

j_gene: TRBJ1-4
v_gene: TRBV27
CDR3aa: ASSSHGTGEKLF

j_gene: TRBJ1-2
v_gene: TRBV9
CDR3aa: ASSEGNGYT

j_gene: TRBJ2-5
v_gene: TRBV15
CDR3aa: ATSRVWGAGETQY

j_gene: TRBJ2-1
v_gene: TRBV7-9
CDR3aa: ASSLIVVEGTGVGNEQF

j_gene: TRBJ1-2
v_gene: TRBV21-1
CDR3aa: ASSRGRFLYGYT

j_gene: TRBJ2-7
v_gene: TRBV19
CDR3aa: ASSDGTGFHEQY

j_gene: TRBJ2-5
v_gene: TRBV5-6
CDR3aa: ASSPGTGILQETQY

j_gene: TRBJ2-7
v_gene: TRBV5-5
CDR3aa: ASSLVTGGLEQY

j_gene: TRBJ2-7
v_gene: TRBV7-8
CDR3aa: ASSTQDRVGSYEQY

j_gene: TRBJ2-7
v_gene: TRBV4-1
CDR3aa: ASSQDGQAGYEQY

j_gene: TRBJ2-5
v_gene: TRBV27
CDR3aa: ASSFTGALETQY

j_gene: TRBJ1-2
v_gene: TRBV6-6
CDR3aa: AALGAGANYGYT

j_gene: TRBJ2-7
v_gene: TRBV27
CDR3aa: ASSPSSGSTTYEQY

j_gene: TRBJ2-5
v_gene: TRBV27
CDR3aa: ASSLGEAGETQY

j_gene: TRBJ1-1
v_gene: TRBV9
CDR3aa: ASSERDTEAF

j_gene: TRBJ1-1
v_gene: TRBV9
CDR3aa: ASSASAGTANTEAF

j_gene: TRBJ2-5
v_gene: TRBV5-4
CDR3aa: ASSSGTGKETQY

j_gene: TRBJ2-3
v_gene: TRBV9
CDR3aa: ASSVVGQQGVVDTQY

j_gene: TRBJ2-1
v_gene: TRBV19
CDR3aa: ASSIGTGMFVNEQF

j_gene: TRBJ1-1
v_gene: TRBV9
CDR3aa: ASSAEGIGDTEAF

j_gene: TRBJ1-4
v_gene: TRBV9
CDR3aa: ASSGGRTTNEKLF

j_gene: TRBJ1-3
v_gene: TRBV28
CDR3aa: ASSLEGGMDTIY

j_gene: TRBJ2-7
v_gene: TRBV27
CDR3aa: ASSPGGLSPRRLDEQY

j_gene: TRBJ2-4
v_gene: TRBV7-2
CDR3aa: ASSLVAGGDIQY

j_gene: TRBJ2-7
v_gene: TRBV4-1
CDR3aa: ASSQGPYGGGSSYEQY

j_gene: TRBJ2-5
v_gene: TRBV13
CDR3aa: ASSPTGIETQY

j_gene: TRBJ2-4
v_gene: TRBV19
CDR3aa: AAQGLAKNIQY

j_gene: TRBJ2-7
v_gene: TRBV10-1
CDR3aa: ASSEDLGNSYEQY

j_gene: TRBJ2-1
v_gene: TRBV5-1
CDR3aa: ASSLDRDSLYNEQF

j_gene: TRBJ1-1
v_gene: TRBV15
CDR3aa: ATSENTEAF

j_gene: TRBJ1-2
v_gene: TRBV6-5
CDR3aa: ASSYSPGGGYGYT

j_gene: TRBJ2-2
v_gene: TRBV4-1
CDR3aa: ASSQNLGELF

j_gene: TRBJ1-1
v_gene: TRBV5-4
CDR3aa: ASSLKNTEAF

j_gene: TRBJ2-1
v_gene: TRBV7-3
CDR3aa: ASSLMWGGEQF

j_gene: TRBJ2-7
v_gene: TRBV2
CDR3aa: ASSDLGLAGGFYEQY

j_gene: TRBJ1-5
v_gene: TRBV6-6
CDR3aa: ASSSGDYSNQPQH

j_gene: TRBJ2-7
v_gene: TRBV4-3
CDR3aa: ASSQIGGGYEQY

j_gene: TRBJ2-7
v_gene: TRBV4-3
CDR3aa: ASSQERVFEQY

j_gene: TRBJ1-1
v_gene: TRBV15
CDR3aa: ATSSRGGLPEAF

j_gene: TRBJ2-7
v_gene: TRBV5-4
CDR3aa: ASSNSGPGYEQY

j_gene: TRBJ1-5
v_gene: TRBV5-6
CDR3aa: ASSLGDNQPQH

j_gene: TRBJ1-3
v_gene: TRBV18
CDR3aa: ASSPYAGTEAGNTIY